Below, one T cell receptor beta chain is given with its context. These data belong to a study of blood T cell repertoires in COVID-19. Whole-study context: Acute and convalescent COVID-19 samples came from the United States, Italy and Spain. T cells, B-cell-depleted T cells, or PBMCs supplied cDNA or gDNA.

Authors' data handling: Reference gene primer amplification gave estimated nucleated cell counts. Profiling relied on immunoSEQ multiplex PCR, and the TCRdb table lists in-frame clones only, not all of them. From that table come the V and J calls and clone size; the DNA was used to work out D and trimming. In the table there are roughly 71,000 clones, around 80% of which are singletons. Trimming removed 5 bases from V and 0 bases from J; junction bases left unmatched: 13. The germline V gene has CDR1 SGHTA and CDR2 FQGNSA. This CDR3 comprises 18 residues. The V gene is TRBV7-2, the J gene TRBJ2-1; TRBD1 aligns across 7 bases. This TCR derives from a man in his 70s who had recovered from COVID-19. Input material: peripheral blood. CDR3 amino acids: CASSPIGRRDSSYNEQFF. CDR3 coding DNA: TGTGCCAGCAGCCCAATCGGACGAAGGGACAGCTCCTACAATGAGCAGTTCTTC.